This T cell receptor beta chain comes out of a study of cytomegalovirus exposure and HLA in healthy donors. Measured with immunoSEQ multiplex PCR; TCRdb has only the in-frame clones, and not every one. The sample records some 170,000 clones, under 90% being singletons. It was the approximately 130-subject validation cohort, separate from the roughly 700-subject first cohort, to which the donors belonged. Germline V gene data show CDR1 as MRHNA and CDR2 as SNTAGT. The CDR3 is 14 amino acids. The V and J ends lost 6 bases and 8 bases, in that order; junction bases with no gene match: 10. This TCR was sampled from a man between 18 and 29 years old in good health and CMV-seropositive. The chain joins TRBV6-4 to TRBJ1-2; TRBD1 matches 9 bases. Sequenced input: PBMCs. CDR3 sequence reads: CASSPGQGVTGYTF. CDR3 in DNA: TGTGCCAGCAGCCCGGGACAGGGAGTAACCGGCTACACCTTC.